Listed below are T cell receptor beta chains from one sample, sequenced in a study of control samples from healthy donors and cancer patients. Produced via immunoSEQ multiplex PCR; TCRdb's table is partial and in-frame only. The sample shows 150,000 to 200,000 clones, about 90% of them seen only once. What was sequenced was blood. These receptors originate from a woman aged 40 to 50 in good health. The CDR3 runs from the conserved cysteine through the conserved F or W.

J | V | CDR3
TRBJ2-7 | TRBV7-9 | CASSSTRGGASYEQYF
TRBJ2-6 | TRBV25-1 | CASSDGAGANVLTF
TRBJ2-3 | TRBV6-5 | CASSYGAEGTDTQYF
TRBJ2-6 | TRBV15 | CATSRGGGAGANVLTF
TRBJ1-1 | TRBV11-2 | CASSPMQNTEAFF
TRBJ1-1 | TRBV5-1 | CASSLIPSNTEAFF
TRBJ2-5 | TRBV3-1/TRBV3-2 | CASSRTEETQYF
TRBJ2-1 | TRBV11-2 | CASSSPQALEQFF
TRBJ2-3 | TRBV7-9 | CASSSLDWGAGTDTQYF
TRBJ1-6 | TRBV10-3 | CATSTQGWNSPLHF
TRBJ2-1 | TRBV3-1/TRBV3-2 | CASSHDYNEQFF
TRBJ1-5 | TRBV27 | CASSMTGTTQPQHF
TRBJ1-1 | TRBV7-8 | CASSLEGTGGTEAFF
TRBJ2-5 | TRBV5-1 | CASSPNPVGQLDF
TRBJ2-1 | TRBV7-7 | CASTAGSQDNEQFF
TRBJ1-6 | TRBV5-6 | CASSLLGTGGNSPLHF
TRBJ1-1 | TRBV7-9 | CASSLLIRGSGTEAFF
TRBJ1-2 | TRBV19 | CASSLQGWYGYTF
TRBJ1-1 | TRBV19 | CAASRETEAFF
TRBJ2-3 | TRBV4-1 | CASSQADRPTDTQYF
TRBJ1-2 | TRBV7-9 | CASSLNGPNYGYTF
TRBJ1-2 | TRBV6-5 | CASFDLLSGFGYTF
TRBJ2-1 | TRBV13 | CASSLRVAGGLGQFF
TRBJ2-7 | TRBV7-2 | CASSPRLYEQYF
TRBJ2-3 | TRBV19 | CASRSGVSTDTQYF
TRBJ1-2 | TRBV7-8 | CASSSRGPYGYTF
TRBJ1-2 | TRBV5-6 | CASSLVEGRGYGYTF
TRBJ2-3 | TRBV7-3 | CASSLRLAVTDTQYF
TRBJ2-7 | TRBV12-3/TRBV12-4 | CASSLGGSYEQYF
TRBJ2-2 | TRBV6-5 | CASSRDFTGELFF
TRBJ1-1 | TRBV5-4 | CASSFDRNTEAFF
TRBJ2-1 | TRBV19 | CASTMGQAGEQFF
TRBJ2-1 | TRBV7-9 | CASSDRDRDREQFF
TRBJ1-5 | TRBV6-6 | CASKENSNQPQHF
TRBJ2-7 | TRBV4-1 | CASSQGLFYEQYF
TRBJ2-3 | TRBV5-4 | CASSLERYYTDTQYF
TRBJ2-7 | TRBV29-1 | CSVWGTSGVPYEQYF
TRBJ2-5 | TRBV7-2 | CASSPGQGRQETQYF
TRBJ2-7 | TRBV5-4 | CASGTGGYEQYF
TRBJ1-5 | TRBV5-1 | CASRGGQDSNQPQHF
TRBJ1-2 | TRBV5-4 | CASSSRDRGFYGYTF
TRBJ1-2 | TRBV5-5 | CASSPVIGGLSGYTF
TRBJ2-2 | TRBV3-1/TRBV3-2 | CASSLGDVLTGELFF
TRBJ2-5 | TRBV4-1 | CASSQDWDGGGEETQYF
TRBJ2-2 | TRBV7-2 | CASSPSGASWGELFF
TRBJ1-6 | TRBV12-5 | CASGLGAVNSPLHF
TRBJ1-1 | TRBV5-1 | CASSLQARDTEAFF
TRBJ1-1 | TRBV2 | CASSEGPQTEAFF
TRBJ1-4 | TRBV6-1 | CASSGTLGQSLNEKLFF
TRBJ2-3 | TRBV19 | CASSRGGATDTQYF
TRBJ2-1 | TRBV24-1 | CATSDSSGRSYNEQFF
TRBJ1-1 | TRBV18 | CVSSLVVGQGSNTEAFF
TRBJ2-3 | TRBV7-2 | CASSSTDTQYF